This paragraph reports one TCR beta chain. Its matching antigen is unknown. The sample comes from a study of vaccination effects on CD4 cells after COVID-19. Trimming removed 3 bases from V and 0 bases from J, with 14 bases in between. There are 16 residues in the CDR3. The germline V gene encodes CDR1 KGHSH and CDR2 LQKENI. TCRdb's table, derived via immunoSEQ multiplex PCR, lists solely in-frame clones and lacks some. The table lists some 20,000 clones, roughly 70% of them singletons. Sequencing was preceded by expansion of antigen-specific CD4+ T cells with viral peptide pools in the ViraFEST assay. CD4+ T cells were isolated after 10 days of culture. Vaccinated recipients, who were negative for nucleocapsid antibodies, had no history of SARS-CoV-2 infection. Study-level points and caveats: Sampling in the study covered few convalescent patients and included no early post-infection timepoints.

The sequences come from CD4+ T cells from PBMCs cultured with HCoV-229E spike peptides, collected before COVID-19 vaccination. The chain couples TRBV18 to TRBJ1-1; weak D call: TRBD1 (6 bases). The sequence came from a human donor who received a COVID-19 vaccine. As DNA, the CDR3 is TGTGCCAGCTCACCCCCGGGGGGCTACATGAACACTGAAGCTTTCTTT. As protein: CASSPPGGYMNTEAFF.